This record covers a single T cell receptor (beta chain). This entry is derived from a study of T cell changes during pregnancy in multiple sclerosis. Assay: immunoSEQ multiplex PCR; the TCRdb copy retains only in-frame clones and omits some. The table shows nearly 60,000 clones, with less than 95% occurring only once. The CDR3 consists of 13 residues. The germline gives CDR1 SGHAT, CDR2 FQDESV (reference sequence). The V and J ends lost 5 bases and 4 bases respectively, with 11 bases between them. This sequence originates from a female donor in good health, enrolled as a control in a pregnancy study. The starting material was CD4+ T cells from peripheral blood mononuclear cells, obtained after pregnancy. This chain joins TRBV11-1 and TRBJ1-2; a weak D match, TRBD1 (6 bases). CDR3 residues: CASSGRGFYGYTF. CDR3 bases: TGTGCCAGCAGCGGCAGGGGATTCTATGGCTACACCTTC.